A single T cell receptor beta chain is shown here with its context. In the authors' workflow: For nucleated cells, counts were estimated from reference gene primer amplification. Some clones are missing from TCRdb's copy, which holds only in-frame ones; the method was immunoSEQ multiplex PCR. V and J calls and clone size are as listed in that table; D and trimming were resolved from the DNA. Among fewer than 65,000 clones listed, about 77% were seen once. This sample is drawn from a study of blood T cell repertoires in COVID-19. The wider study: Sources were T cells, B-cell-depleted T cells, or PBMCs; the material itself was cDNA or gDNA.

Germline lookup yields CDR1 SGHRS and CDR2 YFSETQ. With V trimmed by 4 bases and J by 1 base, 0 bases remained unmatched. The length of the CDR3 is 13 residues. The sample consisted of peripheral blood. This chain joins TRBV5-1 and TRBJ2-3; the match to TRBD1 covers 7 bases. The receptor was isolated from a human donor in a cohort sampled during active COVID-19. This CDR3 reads CASSGTGTDTQYF. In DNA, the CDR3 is TGCGCCAGCAGCGGGACAGGCACAGATACGCAGTATTTT.